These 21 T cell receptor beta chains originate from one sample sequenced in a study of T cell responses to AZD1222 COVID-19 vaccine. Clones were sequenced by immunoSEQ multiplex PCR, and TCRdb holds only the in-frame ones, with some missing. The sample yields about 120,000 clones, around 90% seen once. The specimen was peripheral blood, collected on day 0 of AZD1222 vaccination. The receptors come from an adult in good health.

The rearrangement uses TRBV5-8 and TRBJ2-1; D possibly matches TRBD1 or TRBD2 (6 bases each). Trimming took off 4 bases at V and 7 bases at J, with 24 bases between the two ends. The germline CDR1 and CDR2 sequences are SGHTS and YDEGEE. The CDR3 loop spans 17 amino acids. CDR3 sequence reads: CASSPPWSGARDNEQFF. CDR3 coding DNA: TGTGCCAGCAGCCCGCCTTGGTCGGGGGCCCGCGATAATGAGCAGTTCTTC.

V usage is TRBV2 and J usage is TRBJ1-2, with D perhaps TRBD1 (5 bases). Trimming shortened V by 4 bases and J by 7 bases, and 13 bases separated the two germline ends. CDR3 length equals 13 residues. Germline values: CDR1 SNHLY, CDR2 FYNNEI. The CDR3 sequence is CASSGDGATGYTF. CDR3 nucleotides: TGTGCCAGCAGTGGCGATGGGGCCACTGGCTACACCTTC.

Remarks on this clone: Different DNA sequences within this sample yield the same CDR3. The CDR3 region is CASSLGVNTEAFF. The CDR3 DNA is TGTGCCAGCAGTTTAGGAGTTAACACTGAAGCTTTCTTT. J is TRBJ1-1 and V is TRBV12-3 or TRBV12-4; D remains unclear. The CDR3 runs to 13 residues. The V end lost 1 base, the J end lost 2 bases, and 5 bases lay between the germline ends.

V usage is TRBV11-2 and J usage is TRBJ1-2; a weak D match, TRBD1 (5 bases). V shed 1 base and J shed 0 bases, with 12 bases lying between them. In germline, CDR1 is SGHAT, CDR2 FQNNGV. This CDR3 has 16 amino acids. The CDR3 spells CASSLGGRRTNYGYTF. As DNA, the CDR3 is TGTGCCAGCAGCTTAGGGGGCAGGAGGACTAACTATGGCTACACCTTC.

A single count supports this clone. This CDR3 is CATSDSGAAWPQHF. The DNA for the CDR3 is TGTGCCACCAGTGACTCAGGGGCTGCTTGGCCCCAGCATTTT. This chain links TRBV24-1 with TRBJ1-5; D might be TRBD1 (6 bases). Looked up from germline, CDR1 is KGHDR and CDR2 is SFDVKD. V was trimmed by 4 bases and J by 9 bases, leaving 15 bases between them. This CDR3 contains 14 residues.

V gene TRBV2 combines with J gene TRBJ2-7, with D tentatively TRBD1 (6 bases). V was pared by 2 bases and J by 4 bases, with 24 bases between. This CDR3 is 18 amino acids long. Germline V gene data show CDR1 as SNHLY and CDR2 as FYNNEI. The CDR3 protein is CASSEKDSSQQRLYEQYF. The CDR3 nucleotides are TGTGCCAGCAGTGAAAAGGACAGCTCTCAACAAAGATTATACGAGCAGTACTTC.

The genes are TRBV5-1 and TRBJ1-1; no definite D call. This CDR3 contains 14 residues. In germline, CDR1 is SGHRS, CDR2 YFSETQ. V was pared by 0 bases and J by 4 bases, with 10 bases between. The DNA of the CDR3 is TGCGCCAGCAGCTTGGACCACCCGGGCACTGAAGCTTTCTTT. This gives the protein CASSLDHPGTEAFF.

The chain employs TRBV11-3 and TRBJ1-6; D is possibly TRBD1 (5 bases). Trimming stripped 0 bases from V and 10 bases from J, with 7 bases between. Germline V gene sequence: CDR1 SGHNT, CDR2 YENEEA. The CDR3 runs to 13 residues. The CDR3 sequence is CASSLDQGSPLHF. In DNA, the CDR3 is TGTGCCAGCAGCTTAGATCAGGGATCACCCCTCCACTTT.

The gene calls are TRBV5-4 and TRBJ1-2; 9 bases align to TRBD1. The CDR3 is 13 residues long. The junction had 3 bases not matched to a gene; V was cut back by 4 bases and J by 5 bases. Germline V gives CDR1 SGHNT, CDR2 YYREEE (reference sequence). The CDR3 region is CASSPGQGYGYTF. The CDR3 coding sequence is TGTGCCAGCAGCCCGGGACAGGGTTATGGCTACACCTTC.

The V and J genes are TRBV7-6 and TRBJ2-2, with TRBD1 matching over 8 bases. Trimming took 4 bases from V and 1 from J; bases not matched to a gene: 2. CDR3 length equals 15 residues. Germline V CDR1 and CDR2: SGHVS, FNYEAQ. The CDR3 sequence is CASSSGTGNTGELFF. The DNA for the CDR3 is TGTGCCAGCAGCTCCGGGACAGGGAACACCGGGGAGCTGTTTTTT.

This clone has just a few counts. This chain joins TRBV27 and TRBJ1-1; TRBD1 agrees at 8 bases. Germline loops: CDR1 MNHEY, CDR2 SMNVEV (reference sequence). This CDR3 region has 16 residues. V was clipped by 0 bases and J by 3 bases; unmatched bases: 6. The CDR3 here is CASSLSRDRWDTEAFF. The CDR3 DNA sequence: TGTGCCAGCAGTTTATCACGGGACAGGTGGGACACTGAAGCTTTCTTT.

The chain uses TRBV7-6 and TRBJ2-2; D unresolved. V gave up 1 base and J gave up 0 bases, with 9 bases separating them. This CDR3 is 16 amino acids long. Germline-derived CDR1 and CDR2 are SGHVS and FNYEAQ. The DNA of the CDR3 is TGTGCCAGCAGCTTAGGGGCAGGATCGAACACCGGGGAGCTGTTTTTT. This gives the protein CASSLGAGSNTGELFF.

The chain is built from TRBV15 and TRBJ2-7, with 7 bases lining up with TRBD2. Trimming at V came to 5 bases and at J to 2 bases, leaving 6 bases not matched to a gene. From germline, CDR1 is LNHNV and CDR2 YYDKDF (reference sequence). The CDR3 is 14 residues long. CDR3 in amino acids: CATSLSGTTYEQYF. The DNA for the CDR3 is TGTGCCACCAGCCTCAGCGGGACTACCTACGAGCAGTACTTC.

CDR3 sequence (DNA): TGTGCCAGCAGTTACTCTCATGGGGGCCTAAACACCATATATTTT. Translating gives CASSYSHGGLNTIYF. The chain uses TRBV6-5 and TRBJ1-3; possible D gene TRBD1, 6 bases. The V end lost 0 bases, the J end lost 6 bases, and 12 bases lay between the germline ends. Germline V lookup: CDR1 MNHEY, CDR2 SVGAGI. The CDR3 has 15 amino acids.

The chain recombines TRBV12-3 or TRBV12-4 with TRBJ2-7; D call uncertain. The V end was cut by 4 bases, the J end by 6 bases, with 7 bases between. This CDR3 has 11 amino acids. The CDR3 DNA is TGTGCCAGCAGTTACCTCTTCGAGCAGTACTTC. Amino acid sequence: CASSYLFEQYF.

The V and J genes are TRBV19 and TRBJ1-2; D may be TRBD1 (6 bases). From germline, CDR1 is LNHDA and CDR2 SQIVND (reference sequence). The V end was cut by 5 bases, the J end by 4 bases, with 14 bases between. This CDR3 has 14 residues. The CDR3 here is CASSSTGGGYGYTF. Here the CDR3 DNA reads TGTGCCAGTAGTTCGACAGGAGGCGGCTATGGCTACACCTTC.

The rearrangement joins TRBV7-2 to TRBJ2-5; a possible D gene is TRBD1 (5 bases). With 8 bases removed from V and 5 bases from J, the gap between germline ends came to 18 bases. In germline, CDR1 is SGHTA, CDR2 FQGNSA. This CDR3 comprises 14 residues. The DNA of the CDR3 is TGTGCCAGCCTAAGGGGCAGTACCCCGGAGACCCAGTACTTC. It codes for CASLRGSTPETQYF.

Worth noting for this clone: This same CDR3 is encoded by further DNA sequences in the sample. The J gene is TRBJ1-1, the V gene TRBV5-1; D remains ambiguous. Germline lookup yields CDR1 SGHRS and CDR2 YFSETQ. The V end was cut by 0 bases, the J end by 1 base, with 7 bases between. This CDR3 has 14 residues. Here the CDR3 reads CASSLAVWNTEAFF. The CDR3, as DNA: TGCGCCAGCAGCTTGGCAGTCTGGAACACTGAAGCTTTCTTT.

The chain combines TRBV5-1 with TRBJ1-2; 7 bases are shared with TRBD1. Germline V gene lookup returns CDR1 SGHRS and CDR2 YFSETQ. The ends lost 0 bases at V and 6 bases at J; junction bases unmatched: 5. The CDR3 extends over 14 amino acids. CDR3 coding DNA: TGCGCCAGCAGCTTGGGACAGGGTTTGGATGGCTACACCTTC. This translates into CASSLGQGLDGYTF. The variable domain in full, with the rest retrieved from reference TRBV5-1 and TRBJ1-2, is KAGVTQTPRYLIKTRGQQVTLSCSPISGHRSVSWYQQTPGQGLQFLFEYFSETQRNKGNFPGRFSGRQFSNSRSEMNVSTLELGDSALYLCASSLGQGLDGYTFGSGTRLTVV.

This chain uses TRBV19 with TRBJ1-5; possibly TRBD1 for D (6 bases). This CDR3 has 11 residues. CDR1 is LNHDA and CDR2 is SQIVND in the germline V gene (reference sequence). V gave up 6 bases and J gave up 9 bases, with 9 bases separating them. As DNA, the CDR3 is TGTGCCAGTAGCCAGGGGCTGCCCCAGCATTTT. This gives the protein CASSQGLPQHF.

The DNA for the CDR3 is TGCGCCAGCAATGGTCAGGGGAACACTGAAGCTTTCTTT. It yields the protein CASNGQGNTEAFF. The J gene is TRBJ1-1, the V gene TRBV5-1; maybe TRBD1 (5 bases). Between the trimmed V and J ends, which lost 6 bases and 1 base, there was a span of 10 bases. Germline loops: CDR1 SGHRS, CDR2 YFSETQ. This CDR3 region has 13 residues.